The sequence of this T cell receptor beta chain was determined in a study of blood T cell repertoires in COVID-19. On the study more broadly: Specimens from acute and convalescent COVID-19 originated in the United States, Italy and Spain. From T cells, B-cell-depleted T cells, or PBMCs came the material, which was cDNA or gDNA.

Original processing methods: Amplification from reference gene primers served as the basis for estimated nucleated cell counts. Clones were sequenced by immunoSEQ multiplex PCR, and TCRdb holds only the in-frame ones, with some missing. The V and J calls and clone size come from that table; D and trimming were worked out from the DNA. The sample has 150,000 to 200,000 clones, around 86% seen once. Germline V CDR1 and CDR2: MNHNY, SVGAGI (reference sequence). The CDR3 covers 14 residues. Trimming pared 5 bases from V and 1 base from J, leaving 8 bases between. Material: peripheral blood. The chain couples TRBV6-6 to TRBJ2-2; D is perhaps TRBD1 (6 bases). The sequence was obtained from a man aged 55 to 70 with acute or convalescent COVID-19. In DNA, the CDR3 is TGTGCCAGCAGTGCGGACAGGAACACCGGGGAGCTGTTTTTT. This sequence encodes CASSADRNTGELFF.